These 17 T cell receptor beta chains came from one sample sequenced in a study of blood T cell repertoires in COVID-19 (TCRdb year 2020). Receptor amplification or capture employed the immunoSEQ multiplex PCR assay. TCRdb limited this immuneACCESS table to in-frame rearrangements with V and J called. A share of clones is missing; checked studies link under half to unresolved V genes, and the rest is unexplained. This sample comprises 200,000 to 250,000 clones, 65% to 85% of them detected only once. Clones ranked in the top ten supply about 6.6% of the sample. Material: PBMCs or T cells enriched from blood (not recorded which). These receptors were collected from a woman between 40 and 50 years old who had recovered from COVID-19.

Only a few counts were recorded for this clone. The chain combines TRBV10-1 with TRBJ1-2; D not resolved. The V end was cut by 3 bases, the J end by 1 base, with 6 bases between. This CDR3 region has 13 residues. Germline CDR1 and CDR2: WNHNN and SYGVQD (reference sequence). This CDR3 is CASSDSVNYGYTF. The CDR3 nucleotides are TGCGCCAGCAGTGACAGTGTTAACTATGGCTACACCTTC.

The V call is TRBV5-1, the J call TRBJ1-4; D unresolved. There are 15 residues in the CDR3. Trimming removed 0 bases from V and 8 bases from J, with 14 bases in between. The V gene's germline CDR1 is SGHRS and CDR2 YFSETQ. In DNA, the CDR3 is TGCGCCAGCAGCTTGGCCGCCGGACGCGGGGAAAAACTGTTTTTT. It encodes CASSLAAGRGEKLFF.

This sequence joins TRBV5-6 and TRBJ1-1; D is unresolved. The CDR3 is 13 residues long. CDR1 SGHDT and CDR2 YYEEEE come from the germline V gene. The ends were cut back, 3 bases at V and 1 base at J, with 7 bases in the middle. CDR3 residues: CASSYGSNTEAFF. Written as DNA, the CDR3 is TGTGCCAGCAGCTACGGGTCGAACACTGAAGCTTTCTTT.

This rearrangement joins TRBV30 to TRBJ1-1; TRBD1 agrees at 7 bases. The CDR3 loop spans 13 amino acids. The V segment lost 0 bases and the J segment 6 bases; nucleotides outside the gene matches: 4. Germline CDR1 and CDR2: GTSNPN and SVGIG (reference sequence). The CDR3 sequence: CAWSVQGSAEAFF. The CDR3 DNA sequence: TGTGCCTGGAGTGTACAGGGGAGCGCTGAAGCTTTCTTT.

J is TRBJ1-1 and V is TRBV5-1; D might be TRBD1 (6 bases). Germline V gene lookup returns CDR1 SGHRS and CDR2 YFSETQ. CDR3 size: 15 residues. Trimming took 2 bases from V and 6 from J, leaving 17 bases between them. CDR3 nucleotides: TGCGCCAGCAGCTTCTCGCTCGCAGGGGTGGCTGAAGCTTTCTTT. Translation gives CASSFSLAGVAEAFF.

This clone is a singleton in its sample. The chain has TRBV5-1 and TRBJ2-3; tentatively, D is TRBD2 (5 bases). V was pared by 0 bases and J by 4 bases, with 9 bases between. The CDR3 consists of 14 residues. Germline V gene sequence: CDR1 SGHRS, CDR2 YFSETQ. CDR3 bases: TGCGCCAGCAGCTTGGGAGACGGGGCAGATACGCAGTATTTT. Its protein is CASSLGDGADTQYF.

This clone was found once. The V call is TRBV7-2, the J call TRBJ1-2, with D maybe TRBD1 (5 bases). The V and J ends lost 2 bases and 6 bases respectively, with 16 bases between them. There are 15 residues in the CDR3. Germline-derived CDR1 and CDR2 are SGHTA and FQGNSA. The CDR3 DNA reads as TGTGCCAGCAGCTTAACTGTCCAGGGCGGCGATGGCTACACCTTC. It is translated as CASSLTVQGGDGYTF.

The gene calls are TRBV11-3 and TRBJ2-3; TRBD1 might be the D (7 bases). This CDR3 is built from 17 residues. CDR1 is SGHNT, CDR2 YENEEA, per germline. Trimming left V 0 bases short and J 4 bases short, with 17 bases between. For the CDR3, the DNA is TGTGCCAGCAGCTTAGATTTGACAGGGAGGTCGGCAGATACGCAGTATTTT. Translating it yields CASSLDLTGRSADTQYF. The entire variable domain, with the rest obtained from reference TRBV11-3 and TRBJ2-3, is as follows: EAGVVQSPRYKIIEKKQPVAFWCNPISGHNTLYWYLQNLGQGPELLIRYENEEAVDDSQLPKDRFSAERLKGVDSTLKIQPAELGDSAVYLCASSLDLTGRSADTQYFGPGTRLTVL.

V gene TRBV19 combines with J gene TRBJ1-2, with TRBD1 matching 7 bases. This CDR3 is 15 amino acids long. The germline V gene has CDR1 LNHDA and CDR2 SQIVND (reference sequence). After removal of 2 bases from V and 6 bases from J, the junction contained 9 bases not matched to a gene. The CDR3 spells CASSISRDSENGYTF. As DNA, the CDR3 is TGTGCCAGTAGTATATCCAGGGACAGCGAAAATGGCTACACCTTC. The complete variable domain, with remaining parts taken from reference TRBV19 and TRBJ1-2, reads DGGITQSPKYLFRKEGQNVTLSCEQNLNHDAMYWYRQDPGQGLRLIYYSQIVNDFQKGDIAEGYSVSREKKESFPLTVTSAQKNPTAFYLCASSISRDSENGYTFGSGTRLTVV.

The chain recombines TRBV6-5 with TRBJ1-2, with TRBD1 matching 7 bases. CDR3 length: 15 amino acids. Germline V gives CDR1 MNHEY, CDR2 SVGAGI. V trimming: 6 bases; J trimming: 7 bases; junction bases outside the gene matches: 14. DNA for the CDR3: TGTGCCAGCAGCCCCGGGGCAAGGGGGCTCCGTGGCTACACCTTC. Translating it yields CASSPGARGLRGYTF.

In its sample, this clone was seen a few times. The rearrangement uses TRBV28 and TRBJ1-6, with TRBD1 identical over 7 bases. Germline CDR1 reads MDHEN; CDR2 reads SYDVKM. The CDR3 extends over 14 amino acids. J gave up 4 bases and V 7 bases, and 4 bases lay outside the gene matches. CDR3 sequence (DNA): TGTGCCAGCATCGGGACAGTATATAATTCACCCCTCCACTTT. Amino acids: CASIGTVYNSPLHF.

The chain combines TRBV7-2 with TRBJ2-5; D might be TRBD2 (6 bases). Germline loops: CDR1 SGHTA, CDR2 FQGNSA. Trimming removed 1 base at V and 5 bases at J, with 14 bases between. The CDR3 extends over 15 amino acids. DNA of the CDR3: TGTGCCAGCAGCTTAGGGGTGGGGGACTCTGAGACCCAGTACTTC. Protein product: CASSLGVGDSETQYF.

The V and J genes are TRBV2 and TRBJ2-3; 16 bases agree with TRBD2. The CDR3 consists of 16 residues. Germline values: CDR1 SNHLY, CDR2 FYNNEI. J was trimmed by 7 bases and V by 6 bases; bases with no gene match: 7. CDR3 sequence (DNA): TGTGCCAGCAGCGCGGGACTAGCGGGAGGGGGTCATACGCAGTATTTT. Protein product: CASSAGLAGGGHTQYF.

The chain employs TRBV7-9 and TRBJ1-2; weak D call: TRBD1 (5 bases). Trimming pared 3 bases from V and 6 bases from J, leaving 14 bases between. This CDR3 has 14 amino acids. The germline gives CDR1 SEHNR, CDR2 FQNEAQ (reference sequence). In DNA form, the CDR3 reads TGTGCCAGCAGCTTCTTTAGGGGCACGGATGGCTACACCTTC. Amino acids: CASSFFRGTDGYTF. Full variable domain (missing parts from reference TRBV7-9 and TRBJ1-2): DTGVSQNPRHKITKRGQNVTFRCDPISEHNRLYWYRQTLGQGPEFLTYFQNEAQLEKSRLLSDRFSAERPKGSFSTLEIQRTEQGDSAMYLCASSFFRGTDGYTFGSGTRLTVV.

The chain has TRBV18 and TRBJ1-4, with D possibly TRBD1 on 6 matching bases. The germline V gene has CDR1 KGHSH and CDR2 LQKENI. CDR3 length equals 15 residues. Deletions cut 1 base from V and 8 bases from J, with 14 bases between. This CDR3 reads CASSPRQQGGEKLFF. The CDR3 nucleotides read TGTGCCAGCTCACCACGGCAACAGGGAGGGGAAAAACTGTTTTTT.

The chain joins TRBV12-3 or TRBV12-4 to TRBJ1-5; D ambiguous. The CDR3 is 13 residues long. Trimming stripped 3 bases from V and 4 bases from J, with 7 bases between. CDR3 loop: CASSLLRNQPQHF. Written as DNA, the CDR3 is TGTGCCAGCAGTTTGTTGAGAAATCAGCCCCAGCATTTT.

The chain links TRBV11-2 to TRBJ2-6; D possibly corresponds to TRBD1 (5 bases). This CDR3 region has 15 residues. Germline V gives CDR1 SGHAT, CDR2 FQNNGV. Trimming shortened V by 5 bases and J by 0 bases, and 8 bases separated the two germline ends. The CDR3 spells CASSIRDSGANVLTF. CDR3 coding DNA: TGTGCCAGCAGCATCAGGGACTCTGGGGCCAACGTCCTGACTTTC.